The clone carrying this T cell receptor beta chain was observed a few times. The data are from a study of human T cells and chemical hapten exposure. TCRdb re-derived calls from the RACE reads in MiXCR, one entry per CDR3 protein. This sample yields 300,000 to 450,000 distinct CDR3 sequences, of which roughly 4.8% are seen a single time; under 3% belongs to the top ten. Sample time point: patch test 1, 2 weeks after DPC sensitization. Treatment specified: therapeutic diphenylcyclopropenone sensitization with weekly scalp DPC. Trimming cost V 0 bases and J 6 bases, with 9 bases left between them. Germline loops: CDR1 MNHNS, CDR2 SASEGT. The CDR3 consists of 14 residues.

The source material was whole blood, sampled in connection with sensitization to the hapten diphenylcyclopropenone (DPC). The receptor was isolated from a woman aged 45-59 years with alopecia areata. Some clones in this sample may be carry-over from other donors' samples. The chain carries TRBV6-1 and TRBJ1-5; tentatively, D is TRBD1 (5 bases). The CDR3 region is CASSEAGAGQPQHF. The CDR3 nucleotides read TGTGCCAGCAGTGAAGCAGGGGCGGGTCAGCCCCAGCATTTT.